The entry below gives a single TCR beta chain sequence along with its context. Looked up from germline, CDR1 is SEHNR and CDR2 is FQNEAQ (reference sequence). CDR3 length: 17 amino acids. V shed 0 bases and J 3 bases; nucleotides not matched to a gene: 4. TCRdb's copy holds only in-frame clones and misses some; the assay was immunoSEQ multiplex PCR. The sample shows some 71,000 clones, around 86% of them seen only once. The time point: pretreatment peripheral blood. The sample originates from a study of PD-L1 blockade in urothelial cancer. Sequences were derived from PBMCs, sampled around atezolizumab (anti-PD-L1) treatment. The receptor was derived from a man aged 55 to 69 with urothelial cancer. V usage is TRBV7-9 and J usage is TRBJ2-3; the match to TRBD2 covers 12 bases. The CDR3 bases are TGTGCCAGCAGCTTAGCGGCTAGCGGGGGGGCGACAGATACGCAGTATTTT. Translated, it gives CASSLAASGGATDTQYF.